A single sample is the source of the 5 T cell receptor beta chains below, sequenced in a study of graft-versus-host responses after intestinal transplantation. Assay used: immunoSEQ multiplex PCR; TCRdb lists only in-frame clones, some missing. The sample lists about 18,000 clones, approximately 40% occurring once. The material sequenced was alloreactive CD4+ T cells from a mixed lymphocyte reaction culture, taken before intestinal transplant. Subset given: CFSE-low proliferating T cells sorted from roughly 6-day pre-transplant mixed lymphocyte reaction (GvH or HvG direction). The receptors were gathered from a human patient who received an intestinal transplant.

The chain recombines TRBV7-9 with TRBJ2-3; D is undetermined. V lost 5 bases, J lost 4 bases, and 10 bases lay in between. Germline V gene sequence: CDR1 SEHNR, CDR2 FQNEAQ (reference sequence). The CDR3 runs 13 residues. The CDR3: CASSPGRPDTQYF. The CDR3 DNA reads as TGTGCCAGCAGCCCCGGACGGCCAGATACGCAGTATTTT.

V usage is TRBV15 and J usage is TRBJ2-3; no definite D call. The CDR3 is 12 residues long. Germline CDR1 is LNHNV and CDR2 is YYDKDF (reference sequence). The ends were cut back, 0 bases at V and 8 bases at J, with 6 bases in the middle. In DNA, the CDR3 is TGTGCCACCAGCAGAGACGCGAGTACGCAGTATTTT. Its protein product is CATSRDASTQYF.

The chain carries TRBV18 and TRBJ1-4; D gene unclear. The germline V gene encodes CDR1 KGHSH and CDR2 LQKENI. Trimming removed 6 bases from V and 4 bases from J, with 15 bases in between. The CDR3 runs 15 residues. CDR3 nucleotide sequence: TGTGCCAGCTCCTCGAACTGGGAGAATAATGAAAAACTGTTTTTT. Translation gives CASSSNWENNEKLFF.

The rearrangement uses TRBV7-6 and TRBJ2-5; 8 bases line up with TRBD1. CDR3 length: 16 amino acids. Per the germline V gene, CDR1 is SGHVS and CDR2 is FNYEAQ. The ends lost 5 bases at V and 6 bases at J; junction bases unmatched: 14. CDR3 nucleotides: TGTGCCAGCAGCACCCTTGGGACAGGAAGGGTGAAGACCCAGTACTTC. It encodes CASSTLGTGRVKTQYF. Based on the CDR3 plus reference TRBV7-6 and TRBJ2-5, the full variable domain is GAGVSQSPRYKVTKRGQDVALRCDPISGHVSLYWYRQALGQGPEFLTYFNYEAQQDKSGLPNDRFSAERPEGSISTLTIQRTEQRDSAMYRCASSTLGTGRVKTQYFGPGTRLLVL.

This clone was observed a handful of times. This sequence joins TRBV4-1 and TRBJ2-1, with TRBD2 matching 10 bases. The length of the CDR3 is 14 residues. The germline V gene has CDR1 MGHRA and CDR2 YSYEKL. V lost 0 bases and J lost 12; bases outside the gene matches: 5. The CDR3 protein is CASSQDALAGRQFF. In nucleotides, the CDR3 is TGCGCCAGCAGCCAAGATGCACTAGCGGGGCGGCAGTTCTTC.